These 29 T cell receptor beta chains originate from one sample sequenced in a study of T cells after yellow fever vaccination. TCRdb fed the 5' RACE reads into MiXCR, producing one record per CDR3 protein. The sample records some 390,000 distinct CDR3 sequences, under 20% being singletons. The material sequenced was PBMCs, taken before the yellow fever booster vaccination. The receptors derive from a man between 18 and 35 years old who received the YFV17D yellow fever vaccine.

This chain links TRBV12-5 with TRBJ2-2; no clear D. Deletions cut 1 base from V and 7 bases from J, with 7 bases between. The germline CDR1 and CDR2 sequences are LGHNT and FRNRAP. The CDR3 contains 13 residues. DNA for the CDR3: TGTGCTAGTGGTTTGGAATACGGCGGGGAGCTGTTTTTT. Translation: CASGLEYGGELFF.

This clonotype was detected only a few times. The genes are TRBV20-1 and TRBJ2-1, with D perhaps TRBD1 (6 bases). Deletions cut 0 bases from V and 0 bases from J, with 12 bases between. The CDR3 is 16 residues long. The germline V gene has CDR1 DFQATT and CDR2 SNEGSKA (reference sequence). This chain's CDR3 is CSARDSEGGSYNEQFF. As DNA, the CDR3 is TGCAGTGCTAGAGATAGCGAAGGGGGCTCCTACAATGAGCAGTTCTTC.

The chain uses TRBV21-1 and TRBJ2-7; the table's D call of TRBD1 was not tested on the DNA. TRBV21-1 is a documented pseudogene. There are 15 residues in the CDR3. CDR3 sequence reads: CASSTRPTGSYEQYF. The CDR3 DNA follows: TGTGCCAGCAGCACCCGACCGACAGGGTCCTACGAGCAGTACTTC.

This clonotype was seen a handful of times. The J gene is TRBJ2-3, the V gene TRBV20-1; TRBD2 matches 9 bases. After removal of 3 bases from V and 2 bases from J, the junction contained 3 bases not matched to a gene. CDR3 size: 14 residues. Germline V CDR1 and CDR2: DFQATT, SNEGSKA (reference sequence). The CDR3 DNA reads TGCAGTGCTAGCCTAGCGGGGCCCACAGATACGCAGTATTTT. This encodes CSASLAGPTDTQYF.

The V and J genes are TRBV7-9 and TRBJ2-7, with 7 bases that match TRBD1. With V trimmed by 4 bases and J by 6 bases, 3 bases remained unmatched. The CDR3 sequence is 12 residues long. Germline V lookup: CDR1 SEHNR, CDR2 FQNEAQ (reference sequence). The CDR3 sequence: CASSSTGLEQYV. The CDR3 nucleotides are TGTGCCAGCAGCTCGACAGGGCTCGAGCAGTACGTC.

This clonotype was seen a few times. CDR3 nucleotides: TGCGCCAGCCGCCTAAGGAGGGGGGGAGATACGCAGTATTTT. Its translation: CASRLRRGGDTQYF. The V call is TRBV5-1, the J call TRBJ2-3, with TRBD2 as a possible D gene (7 bases). CDR3 length: 14 residues. Germline-derived CDR1 and CDR2 are SGHRS and YFSETQ. V gave up 7 bases and J gave up 5 bases, with 17 bases separating them.

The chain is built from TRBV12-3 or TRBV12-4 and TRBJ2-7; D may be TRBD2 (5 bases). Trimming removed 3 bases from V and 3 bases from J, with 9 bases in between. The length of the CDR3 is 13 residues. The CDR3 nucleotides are TGTGCCAGCAGTTTCCTAGGAGGCTACGAGCAGTACGTC. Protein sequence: CASSFLGGYEQYV.

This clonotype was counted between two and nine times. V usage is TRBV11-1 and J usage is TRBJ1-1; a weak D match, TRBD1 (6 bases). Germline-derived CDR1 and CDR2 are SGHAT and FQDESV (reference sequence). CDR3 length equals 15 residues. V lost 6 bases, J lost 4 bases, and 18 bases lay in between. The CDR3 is CASRYTQGLFTEAFF. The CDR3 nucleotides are TGTGCCAGCAGGTATACACAGGGATTGTTCACTGAAGCTTTCTTT.

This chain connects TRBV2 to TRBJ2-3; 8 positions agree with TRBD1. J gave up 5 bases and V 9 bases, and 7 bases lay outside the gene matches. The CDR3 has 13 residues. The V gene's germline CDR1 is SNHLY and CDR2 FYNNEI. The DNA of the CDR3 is TGTGCCAGGGGGCAGGGGGCAGGAGATACGCAGTATTTT. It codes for CARGQGAGDTQYF. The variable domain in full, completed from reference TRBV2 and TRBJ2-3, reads EPEVTQTPSHQVTQMGQEVILRCVPISNHLYFYWYRQILGQKVEFLVSFYNNEISEKSEIFDDQFSVERPDGSNFTLKIRSTKLEDSAMYFCARGQGAGDTQYFGPGTRLTVL.

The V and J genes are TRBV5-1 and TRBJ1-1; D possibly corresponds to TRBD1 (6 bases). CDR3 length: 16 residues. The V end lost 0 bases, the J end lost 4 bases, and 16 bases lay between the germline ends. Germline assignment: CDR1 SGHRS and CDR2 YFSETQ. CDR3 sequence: CASSLGHRARVTEAFF. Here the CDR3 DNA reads TGCGCCAGCAGCTTGGGTCACAGGGCGAGGGTCACTGAAGCTTTCTTT.

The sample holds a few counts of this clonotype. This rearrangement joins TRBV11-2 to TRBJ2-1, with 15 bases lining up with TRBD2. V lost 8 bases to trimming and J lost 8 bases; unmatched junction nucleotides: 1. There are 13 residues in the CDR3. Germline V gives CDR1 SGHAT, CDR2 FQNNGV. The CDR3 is CASRTSGGDEQFF. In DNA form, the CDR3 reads TGTGCCAGCCGGACTAGCGGGGGGGATGAGCAGTTCTTC.

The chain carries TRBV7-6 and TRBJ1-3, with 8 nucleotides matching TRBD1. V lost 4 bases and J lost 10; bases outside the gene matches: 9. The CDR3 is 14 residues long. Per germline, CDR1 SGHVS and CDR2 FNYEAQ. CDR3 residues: CASSSATGEGTIYF. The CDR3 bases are TGTGCCAGCAGCTCCGCGACAGGGGAAGGGACCATATATTTT.

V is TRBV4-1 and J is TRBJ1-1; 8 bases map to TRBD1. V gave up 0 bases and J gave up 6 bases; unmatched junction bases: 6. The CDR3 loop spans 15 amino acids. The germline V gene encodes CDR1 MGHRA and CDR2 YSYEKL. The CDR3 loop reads CASSQDHQQGAEAFF. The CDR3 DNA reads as TGCGCCAGCAGCCAAGACCATCAACAGGGGGCTGAAGCTTTCTTT.

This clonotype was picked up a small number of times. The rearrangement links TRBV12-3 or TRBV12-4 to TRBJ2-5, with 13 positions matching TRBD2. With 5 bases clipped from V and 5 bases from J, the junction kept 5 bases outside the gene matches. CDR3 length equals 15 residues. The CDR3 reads CASSPLAGGVETQYF. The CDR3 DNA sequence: TGTGCCAGCAGTCCACTAGCGGGGGGGGTGGAGACCCAGTACTTC.

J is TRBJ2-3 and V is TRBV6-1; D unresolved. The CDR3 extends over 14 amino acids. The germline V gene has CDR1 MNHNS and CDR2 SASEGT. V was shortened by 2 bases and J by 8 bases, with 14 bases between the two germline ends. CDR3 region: CASSESASQGTQYF. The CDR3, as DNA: TGTGCCAGCAGTGAAAGTGCCTCGCAAGGTACGCAGTATTTT.

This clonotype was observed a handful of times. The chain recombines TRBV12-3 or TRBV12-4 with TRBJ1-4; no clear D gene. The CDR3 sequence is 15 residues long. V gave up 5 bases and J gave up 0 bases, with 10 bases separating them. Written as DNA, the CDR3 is TGTGCCAGCAGTCCCCCAGGAACAACTAATGAAAAACTGTTTTTT. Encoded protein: CASSPPGTTNEKLFF.

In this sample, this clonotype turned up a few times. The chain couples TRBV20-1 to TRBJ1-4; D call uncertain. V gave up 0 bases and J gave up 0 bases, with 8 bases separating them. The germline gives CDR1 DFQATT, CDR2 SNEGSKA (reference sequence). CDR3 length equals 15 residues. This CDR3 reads CSARDKRATNEKLFF. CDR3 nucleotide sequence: TGCAGTGCTAGAGATAAGAGAGCAACTAATGAAAAACTGTTTTTT.

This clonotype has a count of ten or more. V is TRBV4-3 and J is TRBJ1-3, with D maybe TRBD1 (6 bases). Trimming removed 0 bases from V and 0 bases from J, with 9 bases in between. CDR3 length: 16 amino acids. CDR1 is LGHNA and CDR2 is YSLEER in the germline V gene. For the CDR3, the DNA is TGCGCCAGCAGCCAAGAAGGGGGGAACTCTGGAAACACCATATATTTT. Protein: CASSQEGGNSGNTIYF.

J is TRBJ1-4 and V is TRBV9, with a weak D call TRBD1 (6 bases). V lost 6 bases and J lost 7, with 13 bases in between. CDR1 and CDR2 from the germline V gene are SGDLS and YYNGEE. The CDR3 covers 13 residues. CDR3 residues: CASIGRGGEKLFF. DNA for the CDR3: TGTGCCAGCATAGGCAGGGGAGGTGAAAAACTGTTTTTT.

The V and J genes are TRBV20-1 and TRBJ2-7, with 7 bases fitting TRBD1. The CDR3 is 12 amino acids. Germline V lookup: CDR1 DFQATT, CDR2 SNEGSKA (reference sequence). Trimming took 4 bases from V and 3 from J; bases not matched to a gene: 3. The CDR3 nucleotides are TGCAGTGCTAAAGGGGGCTTCTACGAGCAGTACGTC. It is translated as CSAKGGFYEQYV.

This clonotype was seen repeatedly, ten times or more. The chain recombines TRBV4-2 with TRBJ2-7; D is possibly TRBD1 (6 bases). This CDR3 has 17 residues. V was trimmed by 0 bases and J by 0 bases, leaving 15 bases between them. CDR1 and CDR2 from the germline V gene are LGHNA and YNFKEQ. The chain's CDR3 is CASSQEGWGQSSYEQYF. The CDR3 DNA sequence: TGTGCCAGCAGCCAAGAAGGTTGGGGGCAGAGCTCCTACGAGCAGTACTTC.

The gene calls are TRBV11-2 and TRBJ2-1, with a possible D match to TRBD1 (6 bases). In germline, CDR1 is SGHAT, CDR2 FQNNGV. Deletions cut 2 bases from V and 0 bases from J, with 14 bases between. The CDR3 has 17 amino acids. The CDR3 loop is CASSLFSTGNSYNEQFF. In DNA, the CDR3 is TGTGCCAGCAGCTTATTCTCAACAGGGAACTCCTACAATGAGCAGTTCTTC.

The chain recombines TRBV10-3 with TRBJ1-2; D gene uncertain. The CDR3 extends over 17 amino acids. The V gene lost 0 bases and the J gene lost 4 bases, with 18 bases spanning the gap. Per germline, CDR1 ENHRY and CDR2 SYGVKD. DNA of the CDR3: TGTGCCATCAGTGAGTCGACATCGAGAAACGGTGGCTATGGCTACACCTTC. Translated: CAISESTSRNGGYGYTF.

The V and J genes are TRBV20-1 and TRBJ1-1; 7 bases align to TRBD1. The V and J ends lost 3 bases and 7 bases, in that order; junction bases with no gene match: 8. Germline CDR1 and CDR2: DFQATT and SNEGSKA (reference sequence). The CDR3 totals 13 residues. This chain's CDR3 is CSASEIQGIEAFF. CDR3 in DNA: TGCAGTGCTAGCGAAATACAGGGGATTGAAGCTTTCTTT.

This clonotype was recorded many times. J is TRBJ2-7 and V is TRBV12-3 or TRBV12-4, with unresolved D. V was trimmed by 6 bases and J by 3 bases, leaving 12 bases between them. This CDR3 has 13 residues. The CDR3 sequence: CASSHPYRYEQYF. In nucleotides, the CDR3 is TGTGCCAGCAGCCACCCCTATCGCTACGAGCAGTACTTC.

CDR3 region: CASSASAGAVDEQFF. The CDR3 DNA reads TGTGCCAGCAGCGCCAGCGCAGGCGCCGTCGATGAGCAGTTCTTC. The J gene is TRBJ2-1, the V gene TRBV9, with D unresolved. Trimming pared 3 bases from V and 8 bases from J, leaving 18 bases between. The CDR3 extends over 15 amino acids. CDR1 is SGDLS, CDR2 YYNGEE, per germline.

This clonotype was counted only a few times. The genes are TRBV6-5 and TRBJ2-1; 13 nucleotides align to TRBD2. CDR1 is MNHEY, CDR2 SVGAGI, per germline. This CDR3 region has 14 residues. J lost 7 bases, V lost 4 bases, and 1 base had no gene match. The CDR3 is CASSSLAGGNEQFF. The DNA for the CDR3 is TGTGCCAGCAGTTCACTAGCGGGGGGGAATGAGCAGTTCTTC.

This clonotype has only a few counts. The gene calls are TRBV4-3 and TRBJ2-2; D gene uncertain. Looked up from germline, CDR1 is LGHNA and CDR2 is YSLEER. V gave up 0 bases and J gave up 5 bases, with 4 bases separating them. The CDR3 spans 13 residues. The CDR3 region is CASSQDPTGELFF. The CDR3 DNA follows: TGCGCCAGCAGCCAAGATCCGACCGGGGAGCTGTTTTTT.

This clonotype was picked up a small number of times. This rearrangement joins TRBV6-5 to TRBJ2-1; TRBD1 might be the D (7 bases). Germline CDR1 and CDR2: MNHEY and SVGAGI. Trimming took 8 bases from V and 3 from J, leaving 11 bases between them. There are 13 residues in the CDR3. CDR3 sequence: CASGQGGYNEQFF. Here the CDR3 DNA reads TGTGCCAGCGGGCAGGGGGGCTACAATGAGCAGTTCTTC.